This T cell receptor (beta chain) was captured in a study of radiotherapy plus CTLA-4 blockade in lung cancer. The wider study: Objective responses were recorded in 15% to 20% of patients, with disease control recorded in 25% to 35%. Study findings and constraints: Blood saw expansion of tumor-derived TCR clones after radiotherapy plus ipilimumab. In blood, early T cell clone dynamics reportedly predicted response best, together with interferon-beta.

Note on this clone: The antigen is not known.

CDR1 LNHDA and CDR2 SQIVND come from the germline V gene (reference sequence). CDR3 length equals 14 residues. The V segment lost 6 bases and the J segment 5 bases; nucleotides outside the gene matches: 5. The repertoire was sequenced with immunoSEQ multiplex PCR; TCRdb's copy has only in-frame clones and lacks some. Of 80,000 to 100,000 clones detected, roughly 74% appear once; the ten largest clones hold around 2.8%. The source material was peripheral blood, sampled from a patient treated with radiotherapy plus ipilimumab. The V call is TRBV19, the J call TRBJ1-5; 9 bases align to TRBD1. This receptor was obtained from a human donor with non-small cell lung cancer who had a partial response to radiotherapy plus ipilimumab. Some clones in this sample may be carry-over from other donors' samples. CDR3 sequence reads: CASSPGTGYQPQHF. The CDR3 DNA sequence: TGTGCCAGTAGCCCCGGGACAGGGTATCAGCCCCAGCATTTT.